The 30 T cell receptor beta chains listed next were all sequenced from one sample in a study of cytomegalovirus exposure and HLA in healthy donors (dated by TCRdb to 2017 to 2019). The library was made by the immunoSEQ multiplex PCR assay. The multiplex PCR relied on a mix of 60 forward primers for TCR Vbeta segments and 13 reverse primers for TCR Jbeta segments. Imported from immuneACCESS, the table was reduced by TCRdb to in-frame sequences with V and J called. These copies leave out some clones; in studies compared against another copy, an unresolved V gene accounts for under half, and the cause of the remainder is not known. For this sample the table gives about 140,000 clones, of which 70% to 85% were detected only once. Approximately 8.3% of the sample comes from the top ten. Sequencing used PBMCs. The receptors come from a woman aged 50 to 65 in good health and CMV-seropositive.

This chain joins TRBV29-1 and TRBJ2-5; 11 bases match TRBD1. Unmatched junction bases numbered 6, after V lost 6 bases and J lost 9 bases. Germline V gives CDR1 SQVTM, CDR2 ANQGSEA. CDR3 length: 12 amino acids. CDR3 nucleotides: TGCAGCGTAGGACAGGGGGCCATCTCCCAGTACTTC. It codes for CSVGQGAISQYF. The full variable domain, its missing parts supplied by reference TRBV29-1 and TRBJ2-5, is SAVISQKPSRDICQRGTSLTIQCQVDSQVTMMFWYRQQPGQSLTLIATANQGSEATYESGFVIDKFPISRPNLTFSTLTVSNMSPEDSSIYLCSVGQGAISQYFGPGTRLLVL.

Concerning this clone itself: The junction departs from germline at one end; a sequencing error may be responsible. The chain carries TRBV7-9 and TRBJ2-1; 8 bases agree with TRBD1. This CDR3 spans 16 amino acids. The germline V gene has CDR1 SEHNR and CDR2 FQNEAQ (reference sequence). CDR3 sequence (DNA): TGTTCCAGCAGCAACACAGGGGGAGTTTCCTACAATGAGCAGTTCTTC. Protein: CSSSNTGGVSYNEQFF.

The chain uses TRBV4-3 and TRBJ2-1; 8 bases fit TRBD2. The germline gives CDR1 LGHNA, CDR2 YSLEER. The CDR3 has 14 residues. Trimming at V came to 4 bases and at J to 4 bases, leaving 3 bases not matched to a gene. The CDR3 nucleotides are TGCGCCAGCAGCCCGGGGGGGCGGTACAATGAGCAGTTCTTC. Translation gives CASSPGGRYNEQFF.

The chain combines TRBV6-5 with TRBJ2-5; 9 bases agree with TRBD1. The germline gives CDR1 MNHEY, CDR2 SVGAGI. The CDR3 is 13 amino acids. Losses at the gene ends were 6 bases for V and 5 bases for J; bases not matched to a gene: 4. The CDR3 DNA is TGTGCCAGCAGAACAGGGGGCAGTGAGACCCAGTACTTC. Encoded protein: CASRTGGSETQYF.

The chain is built from TRBV19 and TRBJ1-1, with D maybe TRBD1 (5 bases). This CDR3 region has 13 residues. V was shortened by 9 bases and J by 0 bases, with 11 bases between the two germline ends. The germline CDR1 and CDR2 sequences are LNHDA and SQIVND (reference sequence). In DNA, the CDR3 is TGTGCCAGCCGACAGCCGATGAACACTGAAGCTTTCTTT. Encoded protein: CASRQPMNTEAFF. Together with reference TRBV19 and TRBJ1-1, the CDR3 gives the full variable domain: DGGITQSPKYLFRKEGQNVTLSCEQNLNHDAMYWYRQDPGQGLRLIYYSQIVNDFQKGDIAEGYSVSREKKESFPLTVTSAQKNPTAFYLCASRQPMNTEAFFGQGTRLTVV.

The chain is built from TRBV28 and TRBJ2-7, with 9 bases fitting TRBD2. With 6 bases clipped from V and 4 bases from J, the junction kept 13 bases outside the gene matches. Germline CDR1 is MDHEN and CDR2 is SYDVKM. The CDR3 length is 16 residues. The CDR3 bases are TGTGCCAGCAGGCCGGGTGGGCTAGCGGGGAGGTACGAGCAGTACTTC. This codes for CASRPGGLAGRYEQYF.

The gene calls are TRBV28 and TRBJ2-3, with 7 bases lining up with TRBD1. The CDR3 contains 16 residues. V was clipped by 7 bases and J by 5 bases; unmatched bases: 15. The germline CDR1 and CDR2 sequences are MDHEN and SYDVKM. The CDR3 region has the DNA TGTGCCAGCACCTATGCGGGCCAGGGGGACAGAGATACGCAGTATTTT. Residues: CASTYAGQGDRDTQYF.

The V and J genes are TRBV4-2 and TRBJ2-1; 11 bases map to TRBD2. J gave up 6 bases and V 4 bases, and 5 bases lay outside the gene matches. The CDR3 is 15 residues long. Germline CDR1 is LGHNA and CDR2 is YNFKEQ. CDR3 region: CASSPALAGANEQFF. The CDR3 nucleotides are TGTGCCAGCAGCCCGGCACTAGCGGGGGCCAATGAGCAGTTCTTC.

V is TRBV19 and J is TRBJ1-5; 9 positions match TRBD1. The CDR3 totals 15 residues. Looked up from germline, CDR1 is LNHDA and CDR2 is SQIVND (reference sequence). V shed 7 bases and J 1 base; nucleotides not matched to a gene: 5. In DNA, the CDR3 is TGTGCCAGTACCCAGACAGGGGGGAGCAATCAGCCCCAGCATTTT. Amino acids: CASTQTGGSNQPQHF.

This clone was detected only once. The V gene is TRBV9, the J gene TRBJ1-3; D remains unclear. The CDR3 covers 15 residues. Trimming removed 0 bases from V and 1 base from J, with 8 bases in between. CDR1 SGDLS and CDR2 YYNGEE come from the germline V gene. The CDR3 sequence: CASSVVGGSGNTIYF. The CDR3 DNA reads TGTGCCAGCAGCGTAGTAGGAGGGTCTGGAAACACCATATATTTT.

The V and J genes are TRBV5-6 and TRBJ1-2; D ambiguous. Germline V gene sequence: CDR1 SGHDT, CDR2 YYEEEE. V lost 4 bases and J 0 bases, leaving 13 bases between the germline ends. The CDR3 covers 15 residues. For the CDR3, the DNA is TGTGCCAGCAGCAACTACTTGAGCTCTAACTATGGCTACACCTTC. Amino acid sequence: CASSNYLSSNYGYTF.

The chain links TRBV5-1 to TRBJ2-3; 8 bases match TRBD2. CDR1 is SGHRS and CDR2 is YFSETQ in the germline V gene. V gave up 7 bases and J gave up 5 bases; unmatched junction bases: 9. The CDR3 spans 14 residues. The CDR3 DNA sequence: TGCGCCAGCTTAAGAGCGGGGGCGGGAGATACGCAGTATTTT. This sequence encodes CASLRAGAGDTQYF.

This clone turned up a few times. The J gene is TRBJ2-7, the V gene TRBV27; the match to TRBD2 covers 9 bases. The trim removed 6 bases at V and 6 bases at J, leaving 12 bases unmatched. The CDR3 runs to 15 residues. The V gene's germline CDR1 is MNHEY and CDR2 SMNVEV (reference sequence). CDR3 sequence: CASSRALAGYREQYF. The CDR3 DNA reads as TGTGCCAGCAGCCGCGCCCTAGCGGGGTATCGCGAGCAGTACTTC.

This clone was found a few times. The chain is built from TRBV14 and TRBJ2-1; 7 bases are shared with TRBD1. The CDR3 is 13 residues long. V was clipped by 4 bases and J by 7 bases; unmatched bases: 4. Looked up from germline, CDR1 is SGHDN and CDR2 is FVKESK. CDR3 region: CASSPGGSNEQFF. As DNA, the CDR3 is TGTGCCAGCAGCCCAGGGGGATCTAATGAGCAGTTCTTC. The full variable domain, with the rest looked up from reference TRBV14 and TRBJ2-1, is EAGVTQFPSHSVIEKGQTVTLRCDPISGHDNLYWYRRVMGKEIKFLLHFVKESKQDESGMPNNRFLAERTGGTYSTLKVQPAELEDSGVYFCASSPGGSNEQFFGPGTRLTVL.

This clone occurred a few times. The chain carries TRBV15 and TRBJ2-7; TRBD2 aligns across 9 bases. Per germline, CDR1 LNHNV and CDR2 YYDKDF (reference sequence). The CDR3 has 16 residues. V was pared by 0 bases and J by 6 bases, with 9 bases of the junction left unmatched. The CDR3 DNA reads as TGTGCCACCAGCAGAGATCGGGCCAGCGGGGGGACCGAGCAGTACTTC. Its protein product is CATSRDRASGGTEQYF.

The rearrangement uses TRBV4-1 and TRBJ2-5; TRBD1 might be the D (5 bases). The J call may be mistaken, given a closer DNA end match to TRBJ2-7. Germline V gene data show CDR1 as MGHRA and CDR2 as YSYEKL. There are 14 residues in the CDR3. CDR3 loop: CASSQPTQGYEQYF. CDR3 DNA: TGCGCCAGCAGCCAACCCACTCAGGGCTACGAGCAGTACTTC.

V is TRBV7-6 and J is TRBJ2-3; 7 bases agree with TRBD2. Germline V gene sequence: CDR1 SGHVS, CDR2 FNYEAQ. The V gene end was trimmed by 8 bases and the J gene end by 6 bases; junction bases not matched to a gene: 8. The CDR3 has 13 residues. The CDR3 reads CASCRLAGDTQYF. DNA for the CDR3: TGTGCCAGCTGCAGACTAGCCGGCGATACGCAGTATTTT. Looking up the rest from reference TRBV7-6 and TRBJ2-3 gives the full variable domain: GAGVSQSPRYKVTKRGQDVALRCDPISGHVSLYWYRQALGQGPEFLTYFNYEAQQDKSGLPNDRFSAERPEGSISTLTIQRTEQRDSAMYRCASCRLAGDTQYFGPGTRLTVL.

The rearrangement uses TRBV7-2 and TRBJ1-5; the D is unclear. The CDR3 is made up of 15 amino acids. Trimming took 3 bases from V and 0 from J, leaving 9 bases between them. In germline, CDR1 is SGHTA, CDR2 FQGNSA. CDR3 bases: TGTGCCAGCAGCTTGGTTCCTATTAGCAATCAGCCCCAGCATTTT. Amino acid sequence: CASSLVPISNQPQHF.

The chain has TRBV6-6 and TRBJ1-5; D may be TRBD1 (5 bases). V lost 5 bases to trimming and J lost 9 bases, with 14 bases between them. Germline assignment: CDR1 MNHNY and CDR2 SVGAGI (reference sequence). This CDR3 comprises 13 residues. CDR3 sequence reads: CASSKTPGGPQHF. Written as DNA, the CDR3 is TGTGCCAGCAGTAAGACTCCCGGGGGGCCCCAGCATTTT.

V and J are TRBV19 and TRBJ1-6; weak D call: TRBD1 (6 bases). Germline V gives CDR1 LNHDA, CDR2 SQIVND (reference sequence). This CDR3 has 16 amino acids. The V end lost 8 bases, the J end lost 7 bases, and 21 bases lay between the germline ends. The CDR3 region is CASLARGRPYNSPLHF. DNA of the CDR3: TGTGCCAGTCTCGCCAGGGGCAGGCCGTACAATTCACCCCTCCACTTT.

The genes are TRBV28 and TRBJ1-4; TRBD1 aligns across 11 bases. The germline gives CDR1 MDHEN, CDR2 SYDVKM. With 2 bases clipped from V and 7 bases from J, the junction kept 3 bases outside the gene matches. This CDR3 is built from 15 residues. DNA of the CDR3: TGTGCCAGCAGTTTAGAGGGACAGGGGGGTGAAAAACTGTTTTTT. Translated, it gives CASSLEGQGGEKLFF.

The rearrangement uses TRBV11-2 and TRBJ2-2, with 7 bases that match TRBD2. V shed 4 bases and J 7 bases; nucleotides not matched to a gene: 9. Germline values: CDR1 SGHAT, CDR2 FQNNGV. The CDR3 extends over 15 amino acids. The CDR3 sequence: CASSSVAGTGGELFF. CDR3 DNA: TGTGCCAGCAGCTCCGTAGCGGGTACCGGCGGGGAGCTGTTTTTT. The variable domain in full, completed from reference TRBV11-2 and TRBJ2-2, reads EAGVAQSPRYKIIEKRQSVAFWCNPISGHATLYWYQQILGQGPKLLIQFQNNGVVDDSQLPKDRFSAERLKGVDSTLKIQPAKLEDSAVYLCASSSVAGTGGELFFGEGSRLTVL.

This clone was seen a single time. This chain joins TRBV9 and TRBJ1-2; 8 positions agree with TRBD1. CDR3 length: 17 amino acids. V lost 3 bases, J lost 0 bases, and 10 bases stayed unmatched. Germline CDR1 and CDR2: SGDLS and YYNGEE. The CDR3 is CASSAMDRVVSNYGYTF. CDR3 in DNA: TGTGCCAGCAGCGCCATGGACAGGGTGGTGTCTAACTATGGCTACACCTTC.

V gene TRBV18 combines with J gene TRBJ2-2, with 7 bases matching TRBD1. The CDR3 is made up of 13 amino acids. Germline CDR1 reads KGHSH; CDR2 reads LQKENI. The V gene end was trimmed by 6 bases and the J gene end by 6 bases; junction bases not matched to a gene: 4. CDR3 sequence reads: CASSTGSSGELFF. The CDR3 DNA reads TGTGCCAGCTCGACAGGGTCTTCCGGGGAGCTGTTTTTT.

The chain joins TRBV4-2 to TRBJ2-5; D gene unclear. The J call could be wrong; TRBJ2-7 is a better fit for the DNA end. Germline V gives CDR1 LGHNA, CDR2 YNFKEQ. The CDR3 consists of 17 residues. CDR3 sequence reads: CASSQDARGLSSYEQYF. CDR3 nucleotide sequence: TGTGCCAGCAGCCAAGATGCCCGAGGATTGAGCTCCTACGAGCAGTACTTC.

The chain has TRBV30 and TRBJ2-7; D is unclear. From germline, CDR1 is GTSNPN and CDR2 SVGIG (reference sequence). The CDR3 totals 14 residues. Between the trimmed V and J ends, which lost 3 bases and 0 bases, there was a span of 12 bases. The CDR3 sequence: CAWSLARSSYEQYF. The CDR3 nucleotides read TGTGCCTGGAGCTTAGCCCGCAGCTCCTACGAGCAGTACTTC. The entire variable domain, with the rest obtained from reference TRBV30 and TRBJ2-7, is as follows: SQTIHQWPATLVQPVGSPLSLECTVEGTSNPNLYWYRQAAGRGLQLLFYSVGIGQISSEVPQNLSASRPQDRQFILSSKKLLLSDSGFYLCAWSLARSSYEQYFGPGTRLTVT.

V is TRBV19 and J is TRBJ1-6; TRBD1 agrees at 9 bases. Looked up from germline, CDR1 is LNHDA and CDR2 is SQIVND (reference sequence). V shed 5 bases and J 10 bases; nucleotides not matched to a gene: 9. The CDR3 totals 15 residues. The CDR3 here is CASSPGTGRHSPLHF. DNA of the CDR3: TGTGCCAGTAGTCCCGGGACAGGGAGGCACTCACCCCTCCACTTT.

The rearrangement uses TRBV7-3 and TRBJ2-7; 7 bases fit TRBD1. Germline CDR1 and CDR2: SGHTA and FQGTGA. CDR3 length equals 15 residues. Trimming cost V 0 bases and J 2 bases; bases outside gene matches: 4. CDR3 coding DNA: TGTGCCAGCAGCTTAACCGGGACAGATACCTACGAGCAGTACTTC. Translation gives CASSLTGTDTYEQYF. The whole variable domain, remainder taken from reference TRBV7-3 and TRBJ2-7, is GAGVSQTPSNKVTEKGKYVELRCDPISGHTALYWYRQSLGQGPEFLIYFQGTGAADDSGLPNDRFFAVRPEGSVSTLKIQRTERGDSAVYLCASSLTGTDTYEQYFGPGTRLTVT.

The CDR3 sequence: CASSSVGSTGELFF. The CDR3 bases are TGTGCCAGCAGCTCCGTCGGTTCCACCGGGGAGCTGTTTTTT. V usage is TRBV11-2 and J usage is TRBJ2-2; D unresolved. Germline V gene lookup returns CDR1 SGHAT and CDR2 FQNNGV. V gave up 4 bases and J gave up 4 bases, with 10 bases separating them. This CDR3 region has 14 residues.

The chain has TRBV5-1 and TRBJ2-7, with TRBD2 matching over 10 bases. Germline CDR1 SGHRS, CDR2 YFSETQ. After removal of 2 bases from V and 0 bases from J, the junction contained 8 bases not matched to a gene. CDR3 length: 17 amino acids. CDR3 DNA sequence: TGCGCCAGCAGCTTAGAACTAGCGGGGCTTAGCTCCTACGAGCAGTACTTC. Translating it yields CASSLELAGLSSYEQYF.